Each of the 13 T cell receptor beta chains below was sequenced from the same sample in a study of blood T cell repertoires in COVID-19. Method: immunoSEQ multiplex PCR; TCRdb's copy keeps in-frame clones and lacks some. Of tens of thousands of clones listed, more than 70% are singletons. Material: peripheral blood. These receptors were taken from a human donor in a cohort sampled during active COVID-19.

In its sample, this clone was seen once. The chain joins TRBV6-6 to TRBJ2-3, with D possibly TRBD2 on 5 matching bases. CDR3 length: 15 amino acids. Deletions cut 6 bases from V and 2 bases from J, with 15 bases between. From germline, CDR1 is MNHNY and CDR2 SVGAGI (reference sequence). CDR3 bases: TGTGCCAGCAGCCTATCGGGCGGGTACACAGATACGCAGTATTTT. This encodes CASSLSGGYTDTQYF.

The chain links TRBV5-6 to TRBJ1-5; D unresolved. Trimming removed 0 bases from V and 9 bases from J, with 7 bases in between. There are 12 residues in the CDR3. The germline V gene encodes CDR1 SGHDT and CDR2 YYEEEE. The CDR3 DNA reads TGTGCCAGCAGCTTGGCCACGGGGCCCCAGCATTTT. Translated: CASSLATGPQHF. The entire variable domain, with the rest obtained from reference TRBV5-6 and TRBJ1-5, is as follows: DAGVTQSPTHLIKTRGQQVTLRCSPKSGHDTVSWYQQALGQGPQFIFQYYEEEERQRGNFPDRFSGHQFPNYSSELNVNALLLGDSALYLCASSLATGPQHFGDGTRLSIL.

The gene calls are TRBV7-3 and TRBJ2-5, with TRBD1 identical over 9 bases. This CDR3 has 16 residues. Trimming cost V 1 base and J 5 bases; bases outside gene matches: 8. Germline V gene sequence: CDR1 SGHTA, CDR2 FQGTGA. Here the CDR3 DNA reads TGTGCCAGCAGCTTAAGGGGGACAGGGCTAGGGGAGACCCAGTACTTC. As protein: CASSLRGTGLGETQYF. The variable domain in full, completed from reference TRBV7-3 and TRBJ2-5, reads GAGVSQTPSNKVTEKGKYVELRCDPISGHTALYWYRQSLGQGPEFLIYFQGTGAADDSGLPNDRFFAVRPEGSVSTLKIQRTERGDSAVYLCASSLRGTGLGETQYFGPGTRLLVL.

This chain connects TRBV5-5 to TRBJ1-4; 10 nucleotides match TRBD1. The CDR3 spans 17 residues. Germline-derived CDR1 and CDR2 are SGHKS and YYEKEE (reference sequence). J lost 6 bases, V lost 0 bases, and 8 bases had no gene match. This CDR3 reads CASSLAETGGFDEKLFF. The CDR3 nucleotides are TGTGCCAGCAGCTTGGCCGAGACAGGGGGCTTTGATGAAAAACTGTTTTTT.

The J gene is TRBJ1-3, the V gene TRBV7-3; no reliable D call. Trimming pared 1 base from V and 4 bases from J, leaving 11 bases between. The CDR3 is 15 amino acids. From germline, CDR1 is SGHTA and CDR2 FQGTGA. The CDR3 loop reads CASSLSSGSGNTIYF. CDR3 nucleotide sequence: TGTGCCAGCAGCTTAAGTTCGGGATCCGGAAACACCATATATTTT. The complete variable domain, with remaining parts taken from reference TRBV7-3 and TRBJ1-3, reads GAGVSQTPSNKVTEKGKYVELRCDPISGHTALYWYRQSLGQGPEFLIYFQGTGAADDSGLPNDRFFAVRPEGSVSTLKIQRTERGDSAVYLCASSLSSGSGNTIYFGEGSWLTVV.

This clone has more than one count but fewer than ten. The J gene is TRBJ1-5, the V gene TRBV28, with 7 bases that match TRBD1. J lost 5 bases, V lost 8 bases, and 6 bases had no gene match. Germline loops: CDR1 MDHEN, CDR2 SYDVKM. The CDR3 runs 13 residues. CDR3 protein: CASGRQGDQPQHF. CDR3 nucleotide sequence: TGTGCCAGCGGCAGACAGGGAGATCAGCCCCAGCATTTT.

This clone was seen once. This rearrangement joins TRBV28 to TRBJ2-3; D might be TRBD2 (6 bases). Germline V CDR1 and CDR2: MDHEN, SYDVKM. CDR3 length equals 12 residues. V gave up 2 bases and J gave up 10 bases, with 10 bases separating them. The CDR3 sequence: CASSLGGNPQYF. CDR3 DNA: TGTGCCAGCAGTTTAGGCGGGAACCCGCAGTATTTT.

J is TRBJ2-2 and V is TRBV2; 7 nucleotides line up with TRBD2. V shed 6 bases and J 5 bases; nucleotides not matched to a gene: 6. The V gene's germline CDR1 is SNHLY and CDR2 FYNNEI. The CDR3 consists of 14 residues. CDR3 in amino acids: CASRGDGRTGELFF. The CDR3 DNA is TGTGCCAGCAGGGGGGACGGGAGGACCGGGGAGCTGTTTTTT.

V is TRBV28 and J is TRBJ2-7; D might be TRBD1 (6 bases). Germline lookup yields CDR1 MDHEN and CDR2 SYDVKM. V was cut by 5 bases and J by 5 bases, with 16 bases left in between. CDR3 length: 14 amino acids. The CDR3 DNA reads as TGTGCCAGCAGTGGTCGGGACACCCGCCACGAGCAGTACTTC. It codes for CASSGRDTRHEQYF. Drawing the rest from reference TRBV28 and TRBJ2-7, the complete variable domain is DVKVTQSSRYLVKRTGEKVFLECVQDMDHENMFWYRQDPGLGLRLIYFSYDVKMKEKGDIPEGYSVSREKKERFSLILESASTNQTSMYLCASSGRDTRHEQYFGPGTRLTVT.

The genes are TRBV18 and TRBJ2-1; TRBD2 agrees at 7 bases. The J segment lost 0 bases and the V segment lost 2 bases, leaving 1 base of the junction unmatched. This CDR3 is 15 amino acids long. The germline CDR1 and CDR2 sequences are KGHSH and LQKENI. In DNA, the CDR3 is TGTGCCAGCTCACCAGGACTAGTCTCCTACAATGAGCAGTTCTTC. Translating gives CASSPGLVSYNEQFF. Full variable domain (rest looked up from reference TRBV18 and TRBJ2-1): NAGVMQNPRHLVRRRGQEARLRCSPMKGHSHVYWYRQLPEEGLKFMVYLQKENIIDESGMPKERFSAEFPKEGPSILRIQQVVRGDSAAYFCASSPGLVSYNEQFFGPGTRLTVL.

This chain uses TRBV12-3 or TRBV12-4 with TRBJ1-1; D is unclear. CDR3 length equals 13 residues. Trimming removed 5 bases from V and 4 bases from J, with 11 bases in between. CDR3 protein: CASSAPGTTEAFF. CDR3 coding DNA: TGTGCCAGCAGTGCCCCGGGAACCACTGAAGCTTTCTTT.

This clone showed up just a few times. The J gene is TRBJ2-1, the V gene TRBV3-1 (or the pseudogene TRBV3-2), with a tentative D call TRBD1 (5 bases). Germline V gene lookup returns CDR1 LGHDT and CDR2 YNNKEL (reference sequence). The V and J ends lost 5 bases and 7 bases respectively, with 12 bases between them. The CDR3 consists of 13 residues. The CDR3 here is CASSWTAGNEQFF. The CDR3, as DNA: TGTGCCAGCAGCTGGACCGCAGGGAATGAGCAGTTCTTC.

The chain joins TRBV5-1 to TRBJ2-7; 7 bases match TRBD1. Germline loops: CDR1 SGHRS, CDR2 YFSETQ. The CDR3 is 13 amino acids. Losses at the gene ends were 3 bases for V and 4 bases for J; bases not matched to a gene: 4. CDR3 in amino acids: CASSWDREYEQYF. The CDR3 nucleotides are TGCGCCAGCAGCTGGGACAGAGAATACGAGCAGTACTTC.